This T cell receptor (beta chain) is drawn from a study of T cell responses to AZD1222 COVID-19 vaccine. General study points: In all cases, repertoires were sampled only after the peak T cell response. The sample set comprised mostly white British donors with more females, and clonal diversity was possibly underestimated. The number of AZD1222 recipients seropositive at baseline was only five to seven. Spike was spanned by vaccine-associated CD4 TCRs, with dominance at 160-218 and 743-854.

The V and J ends lost 5 bases and 5 bases, in that order; junction bases with no gene match: 10. Per the germline V gene, CDR1 is LNHDA and CDR2 is SQIVND (reference sequence). The CDR3 is made up of 17 amino acids. Only in-frame clones appear in the TCRdb table, and some are missing; sequencing was by immunoSEQ multiplex PCR. The sample includes 150,000 to 200,000 clones, approximately 89% of them seen just once. In the case of this clone: Its antigen is not identified.

The origin of this receptor is an adult who received the AZD1222 COVID-19 vaccine. Source: peripheral blood, taken 28 days after the second AZD1222 dose. V is TRBV19 and J is TRBJ2-2, with 11 bases that match TRBD2. In DNA form, the CDR3 reads TGTGCCAGTAGTTTCTTAGCGGGAGGGCCTTCGACCGGGGAGCTGTTTTTT. Amino acids: CASSFLAGGPSTGELFF.